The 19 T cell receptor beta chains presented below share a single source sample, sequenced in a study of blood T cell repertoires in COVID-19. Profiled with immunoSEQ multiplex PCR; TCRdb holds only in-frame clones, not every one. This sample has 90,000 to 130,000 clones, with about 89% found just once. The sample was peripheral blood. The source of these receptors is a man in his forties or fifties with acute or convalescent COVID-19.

The CDR3 loop is CASSHPPGNSPLHF. CDR3 nucleotides: TGCGCCAGCAGCCACCCCCCGGGGAATTCACCCCTCCACTTT. The chain uses TRBV4-1 and TRBJ1-6; D gene uncertain. The CDR3 runs 14 residues. Trimming stripped 3 bases from V and 7 bases from J, with 10 bases between. The germline gives CDR1 MGHRA, CDR2 YSYEKL.

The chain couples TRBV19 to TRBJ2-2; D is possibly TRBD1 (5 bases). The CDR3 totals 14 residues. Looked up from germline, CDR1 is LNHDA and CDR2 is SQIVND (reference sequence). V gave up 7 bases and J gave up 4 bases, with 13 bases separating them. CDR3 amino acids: CASKQGWGTGELFF. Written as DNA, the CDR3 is TGTGCCAGTAAGCAGGGCTGGGGCACCGGGGAGCTGTTTTTT.

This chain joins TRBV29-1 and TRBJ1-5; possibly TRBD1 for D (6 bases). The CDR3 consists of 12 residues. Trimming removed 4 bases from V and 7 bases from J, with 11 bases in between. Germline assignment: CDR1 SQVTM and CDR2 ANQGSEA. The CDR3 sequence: CSVAGVGQPQHF. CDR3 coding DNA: TGCAGCGTTGCAGGGGTGGGGCAGCCCCAGCATTTT.

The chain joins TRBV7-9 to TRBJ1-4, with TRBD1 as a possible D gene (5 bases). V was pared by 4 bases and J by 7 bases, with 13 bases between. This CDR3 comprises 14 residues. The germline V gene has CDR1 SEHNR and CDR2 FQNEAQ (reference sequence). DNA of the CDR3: TGTGCCAGCAGCTCCGGGACTGGTACTGAAAAACTGTTTTTT. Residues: CASSSGTGTEKLFF.

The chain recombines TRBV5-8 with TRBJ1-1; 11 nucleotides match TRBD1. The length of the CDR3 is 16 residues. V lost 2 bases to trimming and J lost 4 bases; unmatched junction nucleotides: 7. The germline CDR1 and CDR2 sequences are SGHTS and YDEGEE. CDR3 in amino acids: CASSLSFGTGGTEAFF. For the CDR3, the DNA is TGTGCCAGCAGCTTATCTTTCGGGACAGGGGGCACTGAAGCTTTCTTT. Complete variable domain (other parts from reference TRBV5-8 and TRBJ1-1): EAGVTQSPTHLIKTRGQQATLRCSPISGHTSVYWYQQALGLGLQFLLWYDEGEERNRGNFPPRFSGRQFPNYSSELNVNALELEDSALYLCASSLSFGTGGTEAFFGQGTRLTVV.

DNA for the CDR3: TGTGCCACTCTTTGGGGAAGGGGAAATTCACCCCTCCACTTT. Amino acid sequence: CATLWGRGNSPLHF. The J gene is TRBJ1-6, the V gene TRBV6-5; TRBD1 might be the D (5 bases). This CDR3 is built from 14 residues. Trimming took 10 bases from V and 7 from J, leaving 17 bases between them. Germline V lookup: CDR1 MNHEY, CDR2 SVGAGI.

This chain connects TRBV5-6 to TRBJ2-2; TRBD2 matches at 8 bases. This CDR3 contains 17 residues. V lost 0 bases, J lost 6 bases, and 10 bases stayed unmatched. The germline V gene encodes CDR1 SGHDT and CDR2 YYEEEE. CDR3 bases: TGTGCCAGCAGCTTGGCCGCTGCGGGAGGAAGATCCGGGGAGCTGTTTTTT. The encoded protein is CASSLAAAGGRSGELFF.

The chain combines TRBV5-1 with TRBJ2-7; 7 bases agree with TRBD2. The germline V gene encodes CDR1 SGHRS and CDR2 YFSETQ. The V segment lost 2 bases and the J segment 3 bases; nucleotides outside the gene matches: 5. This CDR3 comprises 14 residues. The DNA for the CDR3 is TGCGCCAGCAGCTTAGGGACTACCCTCTACGAGCAGTACTTC. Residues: CASSLGTTLYEQYF.

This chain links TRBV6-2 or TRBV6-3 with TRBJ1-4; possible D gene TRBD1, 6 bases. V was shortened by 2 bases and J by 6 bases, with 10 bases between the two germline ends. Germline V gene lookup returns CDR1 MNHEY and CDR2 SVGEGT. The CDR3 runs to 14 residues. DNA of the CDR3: TGTGCCAGCAGTTACGGGGGGGCAGATGAAAAACTGTTTTTT. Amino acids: CASSYGGADEKLFF.

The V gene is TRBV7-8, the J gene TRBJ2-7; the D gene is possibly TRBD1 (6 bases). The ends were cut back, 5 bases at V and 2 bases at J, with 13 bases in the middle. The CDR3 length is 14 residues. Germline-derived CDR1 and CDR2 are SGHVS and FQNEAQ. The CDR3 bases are TGTGCCAGCAGCCTTCGGACAGCCACCTACGAGCAGTACTTC. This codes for CASSLRTATYEQYF.

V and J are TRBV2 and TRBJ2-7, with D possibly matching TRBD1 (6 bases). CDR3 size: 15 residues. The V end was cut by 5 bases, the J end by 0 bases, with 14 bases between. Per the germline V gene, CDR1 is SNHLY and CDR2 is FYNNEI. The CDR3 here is CASSSGGILSYEQYF. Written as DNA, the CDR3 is TGTGCCAGCAGTTCTGGGGGCATTCTCTCCTACGAGCAGTACTTC.

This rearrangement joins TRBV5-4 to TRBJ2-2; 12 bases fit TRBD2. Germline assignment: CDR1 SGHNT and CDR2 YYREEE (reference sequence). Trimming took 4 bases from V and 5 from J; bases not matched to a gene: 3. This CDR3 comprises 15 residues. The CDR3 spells CASSPTSGSTGELFF. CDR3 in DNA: TGTGCCAGCAGCCCGACTAGCGGGAGTACCGGGGAGCTGTTTTTT.

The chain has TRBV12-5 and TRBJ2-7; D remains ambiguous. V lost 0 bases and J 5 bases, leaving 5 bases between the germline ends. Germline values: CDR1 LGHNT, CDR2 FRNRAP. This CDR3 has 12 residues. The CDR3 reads CASGLVLHEQYF. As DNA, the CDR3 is TGTGCTAGTGGTTTGGTACTTCACGAGCAGTACTTC.

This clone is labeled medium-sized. The CDR3 nucleotides read TGTGCCACCGGGAGTTCTACGGATACGCAGTATTTT. It translates to CATGSSTDTQYF. The rearrangement uses TRBV10-3 and TRBJ2-3; TRBD2 might be the D (6 bases). The germline V and J ends were trimmed by 10 bases and 6 bases, with 14 bases remaining between them. The CDR3 contains 12 residues. The germline CDR1 and CDR2 sequences are ENHRY and SYGVKD.

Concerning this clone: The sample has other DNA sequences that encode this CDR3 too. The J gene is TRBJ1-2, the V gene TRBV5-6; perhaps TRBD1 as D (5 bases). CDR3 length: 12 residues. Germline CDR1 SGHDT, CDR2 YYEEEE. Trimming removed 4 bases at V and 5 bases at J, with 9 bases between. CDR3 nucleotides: TGTGCCAGCAGCCTCAGGGTGTATGGCTACACCTTC. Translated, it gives CASSLRVYGYTF.

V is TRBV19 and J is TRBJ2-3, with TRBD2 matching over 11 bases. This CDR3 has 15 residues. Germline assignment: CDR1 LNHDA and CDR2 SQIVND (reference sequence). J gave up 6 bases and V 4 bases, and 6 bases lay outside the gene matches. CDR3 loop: CASSTPSGGSDTQYF. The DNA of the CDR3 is TGTGCCAGTAGTACCCCTAGCGGGGGGTCCGATACGCAGTATTTT.

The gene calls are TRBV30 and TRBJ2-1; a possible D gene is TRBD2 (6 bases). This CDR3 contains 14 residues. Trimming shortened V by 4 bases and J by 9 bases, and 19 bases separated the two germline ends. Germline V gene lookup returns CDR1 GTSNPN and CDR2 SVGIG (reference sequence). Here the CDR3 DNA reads TGTGCCTGGACGAGGAGCGGGCTCGGGTCTGAGCAGTTCTTC. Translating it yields CAWTRSGLGSEQFF.

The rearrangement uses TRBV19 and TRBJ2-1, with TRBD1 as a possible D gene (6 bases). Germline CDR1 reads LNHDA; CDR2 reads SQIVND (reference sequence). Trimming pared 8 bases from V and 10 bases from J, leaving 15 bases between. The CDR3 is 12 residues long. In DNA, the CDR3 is TGTGCCAGTGCTAACAGGGTCGGGGAGCAGTTCTTC. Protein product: CASANRVGEQFF.

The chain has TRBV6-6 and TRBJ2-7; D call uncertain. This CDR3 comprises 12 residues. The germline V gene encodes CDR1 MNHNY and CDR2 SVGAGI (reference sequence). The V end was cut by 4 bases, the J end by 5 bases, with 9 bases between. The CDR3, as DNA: TGTGCCAGCAGTTTCCAGCGAGACGAGCAGTACTTC. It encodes CASSFQRDEQYF.